This T cell receptor beta chain originates from a study of blood T cell repertoires in COVID-19 (dated by TCRdb to about 2020). Notes on the research overall: Samples from collaborators originated in the United States, Italy and Spain and spanned both the acute and convalescent phases of COVID-19. The material from the prospective study consisted of cDNA or gDNA derived from T cells, B-cell-depleted T cells, or PBMCs. Subjects who had been exposed to COVID-19, were actively infected with it, or had recovered from it provided the deeply sampled blood TCRbeta repertoires that made up the dataset. The repertoires were released in a freely available public database meant as a resource for research on the immune response to SARS-CoV-2. The samples were drawn from the first 160 participants of the ongoing ImmuneRACE study and from 1,254 subjects provided by 6 global collaborators. Nearly every sample came with metadata listing a de-identified subject ID, COVID-19 status, age in years and sex. Where available, HLA class I and class II types were obtained from metadata supplied by the sample provider rather than from assay-based typing. On the study overall, not on this receptor specifically: How much clinical and demographic metadata was included differed by source and by participant, and the metadata was provided uncurated.

Taken from the germline V gene (reference sequence), the CDR1 and CDR2 loops are SEHNR and FQNEAQ. Its CDR3 holds 14 amino acids, cysteine through phenylalanine. Left in the record is the CDR3 DNA by itself, 42 bases read in frame from the first base. Unmatched junction bases come to 4, with V trimmed by 3 bases and J by 6 bases. In Seattle, one collaborating source enrolled patients while the infection was active and tracked those patients longitudinally over the course of disease. Collaborating institutions collected whole blood in K2EDTA tubes following their own protocols. For TCRbeta analysis, collaborators shipped samples in one of three forms: frozen whole blood, isolated PBMCs, or DNA extracted from either of those sample types. TCRbeta CDR3 regions were amplified from genomic DNA by means of the immunoSEQ Assay, a bias-controlled multiplex PCR. Processing in the source paper ran as follows. Within the assay, amplification of reference gene primers was used to estimate how many nucleated cells each sample contained. To quantify the absolute abundance of each unique TCRbeta CDR3 rearrangement, sequence reads were collapsed and filtered. For each sample, productive Simpson clonality was calculated by taking the square root of Simpson's diversity index across productive rearrangements. This is the immuneACCESS table as TCRdb keeps it, with only in-frame sequences that have V and J called. A part of the clones is gone; compared with another copy, unresolved V genes explain less than half, and the rest is unexplained. D and trimming were read from the DNA, whereas the V and J calls and clone size are those reported in that table. The sample profile shows about 210,000 clones; roughly 85% of them were found once. About 2.5% of the sample is in the top ten clones.

This clone was detected a few times. No cognate antigen has been identified for it. The input lacks base qualities; no much larger clone sits a single base away. The chain is assembled from TRBV7-9 and TRBJ1-5; 8 bases in the middle match TRBD1. The receptor comes from a woman in her 70s with COVID-19, enrolled during active disease. The sample was peripheral blood. The nucleotides read TGTGCCAGCAGCTTGACAGGGGAGGGTCAGCCCCAGCATTTT. It encodes CASSLTGEGQPQHF.